This T cell receptor (beta chain) is drawn from a study of cytomegalovirus exposure and HLA in healthy donors. For this clone: Its antigen is currently unknown.

13 Jbeta primers and 60 Vbeta primers were used for the PCR. Sequencing used immunoSEQ multiplex PCR; TCRdb keeps in-frame clones, though not all of them. Of some 180,000 clones listed, roughly 80% are singletons. Study-level results: Later analysis showed most CMV-associated TCR beta chains appearing HLA-restricted.

The clonotype originates from a male donor in good health and CMV-seronegative. Sequencing was performed on PBMCs.

CDR3 protein: CASSPEGQGSSYEQYF. As DNA, the CDR3 is TGTGCCAGCTCACCGGAGGGACAGGGGAGCTCCTACGAGCAGTACTTC. V gene TRBV18 combines with J gene TRBJ2-7; 10 nucleotides line up with TRBD1. This CDR3 spans 16 amino acids. The trim removed 3 bases at V and 0 bases at J, leaving 5 bases unmatched. Germline V gene data show CDR1 as KGHSH and CDR2 as LQKENI.